The table lists the clone carrying this TCR beta chain with a count of one. The antigen remains unidentified. V shed 6 bases and J 3 bases; nucleotides not matched to a gene: 6. Germline V lookup: CDR1 MDHEN, CDR2 SYDVKM. CDR3 length: 14 amino acids. This entry comes from a study of post-analysis software for immune sequencing data. Prepared libraries of TCR beta cDNA carried unique molecular identifiers. A single record per CDR3 protein comes from TCRdb applying MiXCR to the PCR reads. The sample lists about 430,000 distinct CDR3 sequences, roughly 38% occurring once. Study-level results: Patients had higher frequencies than controls of about five TRBV segments, including TRBV5-6, TRBV5-1 and TRBV20-1.

Sequencing was carried out using blood. This sequence originates from a girl aged 2-10 years with multiple sclerosis. The rearrangement uses TRBV28 and TRBJ2-7; TRBD1 agrees at 9 bases. Written as DNA, the CDR3 is TGTGCCAGCAGACCGTCGGGACAGGGCTACGAGCAGTACTTC. Protein: CASRPSGQGYEQYF.